These 21 T cell receptor beta chains were sequenced from one sample in a study of blood T cell repertoires in COVID-19. Clones were sequenced by immunoSEQ multiplex PCR, and TCRdb holds only the in-frame ones, with some missing. Among some 300,000 clones listed, around 88% were seen once. The specimen was peripheral blood. These receptors originate from a woman aged 70-85 years with COVID-19, enrolled during active disease.

This sequence joins TRBV24-1 and TRBJ2-1; 11 bases match TRBD2. The CDR3 contains 17 residues. The junction had 8 bases not matched to a gene; V was cut back by 2 bases and J by 6 bases. The germline V gene encodes CDR1 KGHDR and CDR2 SFDVKD. CDR3 sequence reads: CATSDSSTSGGSNEQFF. CDR3 bases: TGTGCCACCAGTGATTCGTCCACTAGCGGGGGATCCAATGAGCAGTTCTTC.

The chain uses TRBV9 and TRBJ2-7; D possibly corresponds to TRBD1 (5 bases). Trimming cost V 3 bases and J 0 bases, with 19 bases left between them. This CDR3 is 17 amino acids long. Per germline, CDR1 SGDLS and CDR2 YYNGEE. In DNA form, the CDR3 reads TGTGCCAGCAGCGCCCAGGGCGCCAAGGGCCCCTCCTACGAGCAGTACTTC. Its translation is CASSAQGAKGPSYEQYF. Full variable domain (remainder filled in from reference TRBV9 and TRBJ2-7): DSGVTQTPKHLITATGQRVTLRCSPRSGDLSVYWYQQSLDQGLQFLIQYYNGEERAKGNILERFSAQQFPDLHSELNLSSLELGDSALYFCASSAQGAKGPSYEQYFGPGTRLTVT.

This sequence joins TRBV5-6 and TRBJ1-4, with TRBD1 matching over 8 bases. Germline trimming cut 4 bases from V and 8 bases from J; bases unmatched to any gene: 13. Looked up from germline, CDR1 is SGHDT and CDR2 is YYEEEE. This CDR3 spans 16 amino acids. CDR3 in amino acids: CASSQGQGERVEKLFF. The DNA of the CDR3 is TGTGCCAGCAGCCAAGGACAGGGAGAAAGAGTGGAAAAACTGTTTTTT.

V and J are TRBV13 and TRBJ1-6, with D perhaps TRBD1 (5 bases). Germline CDR1 reads PRHDT; CDR2 reads FYEKMQ (reference sequence). Trimming left V 2 bases short and J 9 bases short, with 5 bases between. The CDR3 runs 12 residues. CDR3 sequence (DNA): TGTGCCAGCAGCTTAACAGGTTCACCCCTCCACTTT. Translation: CASSLTGSPLHF.

V and J are TRBV9 and TRBJ1-3, with 7 bases fitting TRBD1. This CDR3 region has 17 residues. CDR1 is SGDLS, CDR2 YYNGEE, per germline. The V gene end was trimmed by 0 bases and the J gene end by 4 bases; junction bases not matched to a gene: 10. The CDR3 DNA reads TGTGCCAGCAGCGTAGCCCCGACAGGGTCGGGCGGAAACACCATATATTTT. Amino acids: CASSVAPTGSGGNTIYF.

This chain uses TRBV28 with TRBJ1-5; TRBD1 matches 9 bases. Germline lookup yields CDR1 MDHEN and CDR2 SYDVKM. The ends lost 5 bases at V and 0 bases at J; junction bases unmatched: 2. The CDR3 runs to 15 residues. The CDR3 reads CASSGTGNSNQPQHF. The CDR3 coding sequence is TGTGCCAGCAGTGGGACAGGGAATAGCAATCAGCCCCAGCATTTT.

This chain uses TRBV5-1 with TRBJ2-7; 9 nucleotides align to TRBD1. The junction had 2 bases not matched to a gene; V was cut back by 0 bases and J by 1 base. The CDR3 has 15 residues. Germline loops: CDR1 SGHRS, CDR2 YFSETQ. This CDR3 is CASSLGTGASYEQYF. CDR3 DNA sequence: TGCGCCAGCAGCTTGGGGACAGGGGCTTCCTACGAGCAGTACTTC.

V usage is TRBV3-1 (or the pseudogene TRBV3-2) and J usage is TRBJ2-1; TRBD2 aligns across 9 bases. V shed 8 bases and J 0 bases; nucleotides not matched to a gene: 5. CDR1 and CDR2 (germline): LGHDT, YNNKEL (reference sequence). This CDR3 region has 15 residues. The CDR3 DNA reads as TGTGCCAGCCGCTTTAGCGGGAGCTCCTACAATGAGCAGTTCTTC. Protein product: CASRFSGSSYNEQFF.

This clone was observed a handful of times. The chain combines TRBV9 with TRBJ2-2; weak D call: TRBD2 (6 bases). Germline CDR1 SGDLS, CDR2 YYNGEE. Deletions cut 0 bases from V and 3 bases from J, with 9 bases between. The CDR3 has 15 amino acids. Here the CDR3 DNA reads TGTGCCAGCAGCGTAGGAGGAGGGGACACCGGGGAGCTGTTTTTT. Translation gives CASSVGGGDTGELFF.

The rearrangement joins TRBV23-1 to TRBJ2-7, with a weak D call TRBD2 (7 bases). TRBV23-1 counts as an open reading frame of uncertain function. This CDR3 comprises 17 residues. V gave up 9 bases and J gave up 7 bases, with 31 bases separating them. CDR3 DNA: TGCGCCAGGATCGCCGAGCGGGAACCACCGGGGGCGGGGGAGCAGTACTTC. Translated, it gives CARIAEREPPGAGEQYF.

The chain has TRBV28 and TRBJ1-2, with TRBD1 matching 10 bases. Looked up from germline, CDR1 is MDHEN and CDR2 is SYDVKM. The junction had 7 bases not matched to a gene; V was cut back by 6 bases and J by 6 bases. The CDR3 consists of 14 residues. The CDR3 region is CASSWTGGGNGYTF. The CDR3 bases are TGTGCCAGCAGCTGGACAGGGGGGGGAAATGGCTACACCTTC.

This clone was observed a single time. The J gene is TRBJ2-7, the V gene TRBV7-2, with unresolved D. The CDR3 sequence is 13 residues long. Trimming left V 5 bases short and J 4 bases short, with 12 bases between. Germline V lookup: CDR1 SGHTA, CDR2 FQGNSA. The CDR3 loop reads CASSLGKTYEQYF. Here the CDR3 DNA reads TGTGCCAGCAGCCTAGGGAAGACTTACGAGCAGTACTTC. The entire variable domain, with the rest obtained from reference TRBV7-2 and TRBJ2-7, is as follows: GAGVSQSPSNKVTEKGKDVELRCDPISGHTALYWYRQSLGQGLEFLIYFQGNSAPDKSGLPSDRFSAERTGGSVSTLTIQRTQQEDSAVYLCASSLGKTYEQYFGPGTRLTVT.

This chain joins TRBV7-2 and TRBJ1-6; TRBD1 matches at 7 bases. V lost 6 bases and J lost 1; bases outside the gene matches: 6. The CDR3 consists of 16 residues. Germline-derived CDR1 and CDR2 are SGHTA and FQGNSA. CDR3 sequence: CASSTRQGSYNSPLHF. In nucleotides, the CDR3 is TGTGCCAGCAGTACGCGACAGGGATCCTATAATTCACCCCTCCACTTT.

The rearrangement joins TRBV15 to TRBJ2-1; D is unresolved. Germline values: CDR1 LNHNV, CDR2 YYDKDF (reference sequence). The germline V and J ends were trimmed by 5 bases and 0 bases, with 14 bases remaining between them. The CDR3 covers 16 residues. The CDR3 region has the DNA TGTGCCACCAGCTCGACCCACAGTTCCTCCTACAATGAGCAGTTCTTC. Amino acid sequence: CATSSTHSSSYNEQFF.

The J gene is TRBJ1-3, the V gene TRBV7-6; D is uncertain. Germline V gives CDR1 SGHVS, CDR2 FNYEAQ. The V end was cut by 5 bases, the J end by 0 bases, with 17 bases between. The CDR3 runs 17 residues. The CDR3: CASSPTGQGGSGNTIYF. The CDR3 DNA sequence: TGTGCCAGCAGCCCAACCGGGCAAGGAGGCTCTGGAAACACCATATATTTT. The full variable domain, with the rest looked up from reference TRBV7-6 and TRBJ1-3, is GAGVSQSPRYKVTKRGQDVALRCDPISGHVSLYWYRQALGQGPEFLTYFNYEAQQDKSGLPNDRFSAERPEGSISTLTIQRTEQRDSAMYRCASSPTGQGGSGNTIYFGEGSWLTVV.

The rearrangement uses TRBV6-5 and TRBJ2-1; D is perhaps TRBD2 (5 bases). Germline V lookup: CDR1 MNHEY, CDR2 SVGAGI. The CDR3 runs to 14 residues. Trimming took 7 bases from V and 4 from J, leaving 14 bases between them. CDR3 sequence reads: CASTPLEGYNEQFF. CDR3 DNA: TGTGCCAGCACTCCACTTGAGGGTTACAATGAGCAGTTCTTC.

This chain uses TRBV28 with TRBJ1-3; TRBD1 matches at 8 bases. Germline CDR1 MDHEN, CDR2 SYDVKM. CDR3 size: 16 residues. V dropped 4 bases and J dropped 4; count of bases not matched to a gene: 9. For the CDR3, the DNA is TGTGCCAGCAGTTCCACGACAGGGGCTGACGGAAACACCATATATTTT. Its protein is CASSSTTGADGNTIYF.

This sequence joins TRBV10-3 and TRBJ1-1, with 7 bases identical to TRBD1. The CDR3 contains 13 residues. Germline trimming cut 7 bases from V and 1 base from J; bases unmatched to any gene: 3. From germline, CDR1 is ENHRY and CDR2 SYGVKD. CDR3 protein: CAITRQGNTEAFF. DNA for the CDR3: TGTGCCATCACCAGACAGGGGAACACTGAAGCTTTCTTT.

This chain links TRBV2 with TRBJ1-6, with D unclear. Trimming removed 10 bases at V and 0 bases at J, with 7 bases between. The CDR3 is 13 amino acids. Germline V gives CDR1 SNHLY, CDR2 FYNNEI. CDR3 loop: CATASSYNSPLHF. DNA of the CDR3: TGTGCCACAGCTAGCTCCTATAATTCACCCCTCCACTTT.

The chain couples TRBV24-1 to TRBJ2-1; the D gene is possibly TRBD1 (5 bases). The germline gives CDR1 KGHDR, CDR2 SFDVKD. The CDR3 has 13 residues. V was clipped by 5 bases and J by 11 bases, with 15 bases between them. CDR3 coding DNA: TGTGCCACCAGTGGGGGCTCAATGAATAAGCAGTTCTTC. It yields the protein CATSGGSMNKQFF.

This clone has just a few counts. The chain combines TRBV27 with TRBJ2-4, with 9 bases matching TRBD1. Germline loops: CDR1 MNHEY, CDR2 SMNVEV (reference sequence). The CDR3 runs to 15 residues. The J segment lost 7 bases and the V segment lost 5 bases, leaving 9 bases of the junction unmatched. CDR3 DNA sequence: TGTGCCAGCAGTCTGCTCCCCGGGACAGGGAACATTCAGTACTTC. This codes for CASSLLPGTGNIQYF.